This T cell receptor (beta chain) appears in the sequencing data of a study of cytomegalovirus exposure and HLA in healthy donors. Turning to the study itself: An early release of data contained approximately 85 million unique TCRs, which came from HLA-typed donors.

About this clone itself: The antigen is undetermined.

Researchers ran the PCR with 60 Vbeta and 13 Jbeta primers. Per the study methods: Later analysis identified some 80 million unique TCR beta chains, roughly 11 million shared. Assay used: immunoSEQ multiplex PCR; TCRdb lists only in-frame clones, some missing. That table furnishes V, J and clone size, whereas the DNA furnished D and trimming. This table holds some 91,000 clones, about 76% found once. Trimming stripped 3 bases from V and 1 base from J, with 15 bases between. The length of the CDR3 is 16 residues. Germline-derived CDR1 and CDR2 are MNHEY and SVGAGI. General study points: Presence/absence analyses supposed approximately even sequencing depth among donors.

Sequences were obtained from PBMCs. The rearrangement links TRBV6-5 to TRBJ1-1, with D perhaps matching TRBD1 (5 bases). This TCR was sampled from a man aged 35 to 55 in good health and CMV-seropositive. CDR3 amino acids: CASSYGGTPTNTEAFF. CDR3 coding DNA: TGTGCCAGCAGTTATGGGGGGACGCCTACGAACACTGAAGCTTTCTTT.